This T cell receptor beta chain was observed in a study of blood T cell repertoires in COVID-19. Study-level background: Acute and convalescent COVID-19 samples came from the United States, Italy and Spain. Sample material is recorded as cDNA or gDNA derived from T cells, B-cell-depleted T cells, or PBMCs.

The repertoire was sequenced with immunoSEQ multiplex PCR; TCRdb's copy has only in-frame clones and lacks some. This table has approximately 170,000 clones, around 81% appearing once. Trimming stripped 4 bases from V and 10 bases from J, with 20 bases between. The length of the CDR3 is 16 residues. In germline, CDR1 is MNHEY, CDR2 SVGAGI. The sequencing input was peripheral blood. This rearrangement joins TRBV6-5 to TRBJ1-6; a possible D gene is TRBD1 (6 bases). This receptor was taken from a man aged 55-75 years with active or convalescent COVID-19. For the CDR3, the DNA is TGTGCCAGCAGTTTACACCGGGACACCCGTAACTCACCCCTCCACTTT. As protein: CASSLHRDTRNSPLHF.